Given below is one T cell receptor beta chain in context. Participants came from under 30 US areas, aged roughly 18 to 100 years. Allocation to cohorts depended on clinical history reported by the participants. Losses at the gene ends were 6 bases for V and 3 bases for J; bases not matched to a gene: 7. The germline V gene encodes CDR1 SEHNR and CDR2 FQNEAQ (reference sequence). The CDR3 contains 15 residues. Per the original methods: Reference gene primers were amplified, and this amplification served to estimate nucleated cell counts. The table came from immunoSEQ multiplex PCR; TCRdb's copy has only in-frame clones and leaves some out. V and J calls plus clone size are reproduced from that table; the DNA served to infer D and trimming. The table includes around 250,000 clones, around 85% detected once. These data are taken from a study of blood T cell repertoires in COVID-19. As for the study in general: T cells, B-cell-depleted T cells, or PBMCs provided the cDNA or gDNA that served as material.

Sequencing was performed on PBMCs or T cells enriched from blood (not recorded which). The chain is built from TRBV7-9 and TRBJ1-1, with 10 bases matching TRBD1. The clonotype originates from a woman aged 45-60 years with acute COVID-19. As DNA, the CDR3 is TGTGCCAGCAGACCGAGACAGGGGGCGGACACTGAAGCTTTCTTT. Translated: CASRPRQGADTEAFF.